These 23 T cell receptor beta chains came from one sample sequenced in a study of regulatory T cells in long-lasting Graves disease. Specified time point: newly diagnosed GD, antithyroid drugs for less than 3 months. There was RNA extracted from PBMCs, and the TCR library was made from it. Construction of TCR beta libraries relied on iRepertoire HTBI primers and on Arm-PCR targeting CDR3 regions. TCRdb itself ran the multiplex PCR reads through MiXCR, one entry per CDR3 protein. The sample includes 500,000 or so distinct CDR3 sequences, approximately 16% of them seen just once. Another study also made use of these data, one on T cells in Graves' hyperthyroidism and ophthalmopathy.

The material sequenced was peripheral blood mononuclear cells (PBMCs), taken at new diagnosis, from a patient treated with antithyroid drugs. Receptor source: a woman aged 35 to 59 with Graves disease.

This clonotype was found many times. The chain carries TRBV11-2 and TRBJ2-4; D is ambiguous. The V gene's germline CDR1 is SGHAT and CDR2 FQNNGV. The germline V and J ends were trimmed by 2 bases and 16 bases, with 3 bases remaining between them. The CDR3 consists of 8 residues. The CDR3 DNA sequence: TGTGCCAGCAGCTTAAGTTACTTC. It codes for CASSLSYF.

There are a few counts of this clonotype. The rearrangement uses TRBV2 and TRBJ2-7; 7 nucleotides align to TRBD1. The V and J ends lost 5 bases and 2 bases, in that order; junction bases with no gene match: 6. The CDR3 runs to 14 residues. Germline values: CDR1 SNHLY, CDR2 FYNNEI. The CDR3 sequence: CASSMTGLPYEQYF. In nucleotides, the CDR3 is TGTGCCAGCAGTATGACAGGGCTCCCCTACGAGCAGTACTTC.

In its sample, this clonotype was seen a few times. The chain couples TRBV10-2 to TRBJ1-3; D call uncertain. CDR3 length equals 13 residues. Germline-derived CDR1 and CDR2 are WSHSY and SAAADI. V was pared by 3 bases and J by 0 bases, with 3 bases between. CDR3 DNA: TGCGCCAGCAGTGAAAGCTCTGGAAACACCATATATTTT. It codes for CASSESSGNTIYF.

This clonotype was recorded at least ten times. This chain joins TRBV6-5 and TRBJ2-3; D is unresolved. Between the trimmed V and J ends, which lost 4 bases and 5 bases, there was a span of 10 bases. Germline CDR1 and CDR2: MNHEY and SVGAGI. The CDR3 has 13 residues. For the CDR3, the DNA is TGTGCCAGCAGTTCTTGGGGTGAAGATACGCAGTATTTT. This sequence encodes CASSSWGEDTQYF.

At least ten counts were recorded for this clonotype. V is TRBV28 and J is TRBJ2-1; 10 bases agree with TRBD1. V lost 10 bases, J lost 4 bases, and 4 bases stayed unmatched. Germline values: CDR1 MDHEN, CDR2 SYDVKM. CDR3 size: 13 residues. CDR3 residues: CATPGQGYNEQFF. The CDR3 nucleotides read TGTGCCACACCGGGACAGGGGTACAATGAGCAGTTCTTC.

This clonotype was seen repeatedly, ten times or more. The V gene is TRBV6-9, the J gene TRBJ1-1; 10 bases map to TRBD1. This CDR3 is 16 amino acids long. CDR1 is MNHGY and CDR2 is SVAAGI in the germline V gene. Germline trimming cut 3 bases from V and 5 bases from J; bases unmatched to any gene: 9. The CDR3 here is CASSYGTGAPHTEAFF. For the CDR3, the DNA is TGTGCCAGCAGTTACGGGACAGGGGCTCCCCATACTGAAGCTTTCTTT.

This chain uses TRBV9 with TRBJ1-2, with 9 bases aligning to TRBD1. CDR1 SGDLS and CDR2 YYNGEE come from the germline V gene. Germline trimming cut 0 bases from V and 8 bases from J; bases unmatched to any gene: 5. The CDR3 consists of 14 residues. DNA of the CDR3: TGTGCCAGCAGCGTAGAGGGACAGGGTCGGGGCTACACCTTC. Its translation: CASSVEGQGRGYTF.

This clonotype has just a few counts. This CDR3 is CASSILGQAEAFF. In nucleotides, the CDR3 is TGTGCCAGTAGTATCCTCGGACAGGCTGAAGCTTTCTTT. The chain uses TRBV19 and TRBJ1-1, with 7 nucleotides matching TRBD1. The CDR3 runs 13 residues. With 3 bases clipped from V and 6 bases from J, the junction kept 4 bases outside the gene matches. Germline assignment: CDR1 LNHDA and CDR2 SQIVND (reference sequence).

This clonotype occurred a few times. This chain connects TRBV5-4 to TRBJ2-1; 16 bases align to TRBD2. Germline CDR1 and CDR2: SGHNT and YYREEE (reference sequence). V gave up 5 bases and J gave up 6 bases; unmatched junction bases: 11. The CDR3 runs 18 residues. CDR3 in DNA: TGTGCCAGCAGGAGGACGGGACTAGCGGGGGGGCCAGTCAATGAGCAGTTCTTC. It encodes CASRRTGLAGGPVNEQFF. The full variable domain, its missing parts supplied by reference TRBV5-4 and TRBJ2-1, is ETGVTQSPTHLIKTRGQQVTLRCSSQSGHNTVSWYQQALGQGPQFIFQYYREEENGRGNFPPRFSGLQFPNYSSELNVNALELDDSALYLCASRRTGLAGGPVNEQFFGPGTRLTVL.

Ten or more counts support this clonotype. The chain carries TRBV20-1 and TRBJ1-1, with D unresolved. This CDR3 comprises 14 residues. Germline loops: CDR1 DFQATT, CDR2 SNEGSKA (reference sequence). Trimming stripped 5 bases from V and 6 bases from J, with 19 bases between. The DNA of the CDR3 is TGCAGTGCTCAAAGGTCGGTGGCAAGCGCTGAAGCTTTCTTT. Its translation: CSAQRSVASAEAFF.

The chain links TRBV30 to TRBJ1-2; D may be TRBD1 (6 bases). Trimming cost V 5 bases and J 6 bases, with 16 bases left between them. Germline CDR1 and CDR2: GTSNPN and SVGIG (reference sequence). The CDR3 is 13 amino acids. CDR3 in DNA: TGTGCCTGGGGGGTATCAGGGGCCCATGGCTACACCTTC. Translating gives CAWGVSGAHGYTF.

The rearrangement uses TRBV4-1 and TRBJ2-7; 9 nucleotides line up with TRBD2. The V gene end was trimmed by 4 bases and the J gene end by 3 bases; junction bases not matched to a gene: 4. The germline V gene has CDR1 MGHRA and CDR2 YSYEKL. There are 14 residues in the CDR3. This chain's CDR3 is CASSRLAANYEQYF. The CDR3 DNA reads TGCGCCAGCAGCCGACTAGCGGCGAACTACGAGCAGTACTTC.

This clonotype appeared a few times. The V and J genes are TRBV9 and TRBJ1-2; D perhaps matches TRBD1 (5 bases). With 3 bases removed from V and 5 bases from J, the gap between germline ends came to 17 bases. CDR1 and CDR2 (germline): SGDLS, YYNGEE. This CDR3 spans 15 amino acids. The CDR3 DNA reads TGTGCCAGCAGCGCGACAGATAAAGGGCTATATGGCTACACCTTC. Encoded protein: CASSATDKGLYGYTF.

V is TRBV2 and J is TRBJ1-2; TRBD1 aligns across 12 bases. The CDR3 is 14 residues long. Germline V gene sequence: CDR1 SNHLY, CDR2 FYNNEI. Losses at the gene ends were 8 bases for V and 3 bases for J; bases not matched to a gene: 4. CDR3 bases: TGTGCCAGCTCGGGACAGGGGGCCCACTATGGCTACACCTTC. Its protein is CASSGQGAHYGYTF.

This clonotype was counted at least ten times. This rearrangement joins TRBV27 to TRBJ1-1; D call uncertain. V lost 8 bases to trimming and J lost 5 bases, with 15 bases between them. This CDR3 spans 13 amino acids. Germline V gives CDR1 MNHEY, CDR2 SMNVEV (reference sequence). The CDR3 is CASFTAAGTEAFF. CDR3 coding DNA: TGTGCCAGCTTCACGGCAGCCGGGACTGAAGCTTTCTTT.

The genes are TRBV27 and TRBJ1-6, with D tentatively TRBD1 (5 bases). The CDR3 is made up of 18 amino acids. V shed 3 bases and J shed 7 bases, with 22 bases lying between them. Germline values: CDR1 MNHEY, CDR2 SMNVEV (reference sequence). The CDR3 DNA sequence: TGTGCCAGCAGTTTGACCCCCCACGTTTTCGGGGGGAATTCACCCCTCCACTTT. The encoded protein is CASSLTPHVFGGNSPLHF.

This rearrangement joins TRBV6-5 to TRBJ1-4, with a tentative D call TRBD1 (6 bases). Trimming took 2 bases from V and 5 from J, leaving 9 bases between them. The CDR3 has 14 amino acids. Germline V CDR1 and CDR2: MNHEY, SVGAGI. The CDR3 is CASSYGQPNEKLFF. The CDR3 nucleotides are TGTGCCAGCAGTTACGGACAGCCGAATGAAAAACTGTTTTTT.

Only a few counts were recorded for this clonotype. The genes are TRBV7-9 and TRBJ2-5; D is unresolved. Germline lookup yields CDR1 SEHNR and CDR2 FQNEAQ (reference sequence). V lost 1 base, J lost 0 bases, and 6 bases lay in between. The CDR3 length is 14 residues. CDR3 sequence: CASSLETDQETQYF. The CDR3 DNA reads as TGTGCCAGCAGCTTAGAAACAGACCAAGAGACCCAGTACTTC.

This clonotype was seen ten or more times. The V call is TRBV7-9, the J call TRBJ1-1, with a weak D call TRBD1 (5 bases). Germline V gene lookup returns CDR1 SEHNR and CDR2 FQNEAQ (reference sequence). CDR3 length: 16 amino acids. Between the trimmed V and J ends, which lost 3 bases and 3 bases, there was a span of 17 bases. The CDR3 protein is CASSLRDGLQYTEAFF. The CDR3 bases are TGTGCCAGCAGCTTGAGGGACGGCCTTCAGTACACTGAAGCTTTCTTT.

This clonotype was detected ten times or more. V gene TRBV6-9 combines with J gene TRBJ1-2, with a tentative D call TRBD1 (6 bases). The V and J ends lost 3 bases and 4 bases respectively, with 15 bases between them. Looked up from germline, CDR1 is MNHGY and CDR2 is SVAAGI. The CDR3 is 15 residues long. The chain's CDR3 is CASSYSKRGGYGYTF. Here the CDR3 DNA reads TGTGCCAGCAGTTACTCGAAGAGGGGGGGCTATGGCTACACCTTC.

This chain links TRBV5-1 with TRBJ2-1; TRBD2 aligns across 7 bases. The V and J ends lost 6 bases and 10 bases, in that order; junction bases with no gene match: 25. Germline CDR1 and CDR2: SGHRS and YFSETQ. This CDR3 comprises 18 residues. This chain's CDR3 is CASICRRGEQITTNEQFF. The CDR3 nucleotides read TGCGCCAGCATTTGCCGCCGGGGGGAACAGATTACAACAAACGAGCAGTTCTTC.

This clonotype was counted a few times. The chain uses TRBV6-1 and TRBJ2-2, with 9 bases lining up with TRBD2. Trimming removed 11 bases from V and 0 bases from J; junction bases left unmatched: 13. CDR3 size: 17 residues. Germline V gene lookup returns CDR1 MNHNS and CDR2 SASEGT. The CDR3 DNA is TGTGCCTCCGAGAGGCTAGCGGGGAGTTCGAACACCGGGGAGCTGTTTTTT. This codes for CASERLAGSSNTGELFF.

The V gene is TRBV14, the J gene TRBJ1-2, with no clear D. CDR1 is SGHDN, CDR2 FVKESK, per germline. This CDR3 comprises 14 residues. V was trimmed by 11 bases and J by 2 bases, leaving 18 bases between them. CDR3 loop: CARLIREENYGYTF. The CDR3 coding sequence is TGTGCCCGCCTTATAAGGGAAGAGAACTATGGCTACACCTTC.